The clone carrying this T cell receptor (beta chain) occurred a few times. This sample was included in a study of human T cells and chemical hapten exposure. Study-wide background: Sensitization involved placing 2% DPC onto an approximately 2 cm by approximately 2 cm region of upper inner arm skin.

TCRdb redid the calling of the RACE reads with MiXCR, one entry per CDR3 protein. The sample holds some 340,000 distinct CDR3 sequences, around 6.9% seen once. CDR3 length: 15 residues. V gave up 2 bases and J gave up 4 bases; unmatched junction bases: 2. Looked up from germline, CDR1 is SNHLY and CDR2 is FYNNEI. The time point is: patch test 1, 2 weeks after DPC sensitization. The treatment here: therapeutic diphenylcyclopropenone sensitization with weekly scalp DPC. The receptor comes from a woman younger than 30 with alopecia areata. Some clones in this sample may be carry-over from other donors' samples. The J gene is TRBJ2-6, the V gene TRBV2; TRBD1 matches 7 bases. Specimen: whole blood, collected in connection with sensitization to the hapten diphenylcyclopropenone (DPC). This chain's CDR3 is CASSEPGQGANVLTF. The DNA of the CDR3 is TGTGCCAGCAGTGAACCGGGACAGGGGGCCAACGTCCTGACTTTC.